This T cell receptor (beta chain) stems from a study of breast tumors, draining lymph nodes, adjacent tissues. Of note for this clonotype: Its antigen is unknown.

V lost 5 bases, J lost 6 bases, and 16 bases lay in between. The CDR3 has 14 residues. The germline CDR1 and CDR2 sequences are MNHEY and SVGAGI. Whole-study results and caveats: Findings are consistent with lymph node origin and intratumoral expansion of most tumor T cells. Tumor TCR diversity was below lymph nodes but above nontumor tissue. Luminal-like breast cancer showed significantly greater tumor-nontumor repertoire similarity than basal-like breast cancer did. That most tumor T cells come from lymph nodes remained unproven.

TCRdb passed the multiplex PCR reads through MiXCR, listing each CDR3 protein once. Among about 24,000 distinct CDR3 sequences, 60% to 75% were seen once, and the ten largest hold roughly a quarter. V gene TRBV6-5 combines with J gene TRBJ1-2; D possibly corresponds to TRBD1 (5 bases). The specimen sequenced was tumor-adjacent breast tissue. The sequence was obtained from a female donor with breast cancer. Some clones in this sample may be carry-over from other donors' samples. For the CDR3, the DNA is TGTGCCAGCAGTAGACAACCCAGGGTGGATGGCTACACCTTC. Protein: CASSRQPRVDGYTF.